This T cell receptor beta chain was captured in a study of blood T cell repertoires in COVID-19. Overall study context: Whether acute or convalescent, the COVID-19 samples came from the United States, Italy and Spain. Sources were T cells, B-cell-depleted T cells, or PBMCs; the material itself was cDNA or gDNA.

The V gene's germline CDR1 is PRHDT and CDR2 FYEKMQ (reference sequence). The length of the CDR3 is 14 residues. The germline V and J ends were trimmed by 5 bases and 6 bases, with 14 bases remaining between them. As processed by the authors: Amplification from reference gene primers served as the basis for estimated nucleated cell counts. TCRdb's table, derived via immunoSEQ multiplex PCR, lists solely in-frame clones and lacks some. The DNA was the basis for D and trimming; V, J and clone size are from that table. Of over 130,000 clones detected, about 82% appear once; the ten largest clones hold more than 3.5%.

Sequences were obtained from peripheral blood. The chain combines TRBV13 with TRBJ2-1; tentative D call: TRBD2 (7 bases). The clonotype was recovered from an elderly woman with active or convalescent COVID-19. CDR3 in amino acids: CASSTRGAINEQFF. The CDR3 bases are TGTGCCAGCAGCACACGGGGGGCCATCAATGAGCAGTTCTTC.